This T cell receptor (beta chain) derives from a study of blood T cell repertoires in COVID-19. About the study: The United States, Italy and Spain provided the acute and convalescent COVID-19 samples.

The CDR3 runs 16 residues. Trimming stripped 2 bases from V and 8 bases from J, with 16 bases between. CDR1 is MNHEY, CDR2 SVGEGT, per germline. Profiled with immunoSEQ multiplex PCR; TCRdb holds only in-frame clones, not every one. This repertoire shows about 100,000 clones, about 91% found once; its top ten account for about 5%. Sample: peripheral blood. The sequence was collected from a human donor in a cohort sampled during active COVID-19. V is TRBV6-2 or TRBV6-3 and J is TRBJ1-6, with TRBD1 as a possible D gene (5 bases). The CDR3 DNA is TGTGCCAGCAGTTACCCCGAAGGGGTCTTCTATTCACCCCTCCACTTT. Protein sequence: CASSYPEGVFYSPLHF.